This record covers a single TCR beta chain. The record originates from a study of CD8+CD57+ T cells in acquired aplastic anemia. Whole-study context: DNA per sorted CD4+ or CD8+ sample ranged roughly 0.17 to 27.4 ug, averaging approximately 3.3 ug.

Trimming shortened V by 6 bases and J by 3 bases, and 14 bases separated the two germline ends. Germline loops: CDR1 SGHTA, CDR2 FQGNSA. The CDR3 is 14 amino acids. The template used for profiling TCR beta VDJ and CDR3 was genomic DNA. TCRdb re-derived calls from the reads in MiXCR, one entry per CDR3 protein. Of 150,000 to 200,000 distinct CDR3 sequences in the sample, 40% to 55% were seen once. By flow cytometry, patients selected for sequencing had shown an expansion of CD8+CD57+ cells. The origin of this receptor is a human donor with aplastic anemia. The chain has TRBV7-2 and TRBJ1-2; D possibly corresponds to TRBD1 (6 bases). Sequences were obtained from sorted CD4+, CD8+, or CD8+CD57+ T cells (not recorded which) from PBMCs. In DNA form, the CDR3 reads TGTGCCAGCAGTGCTGTACAGGGAGACTATGGCTACACCTTC. Translation gives CASSAVQGDYGYTF.